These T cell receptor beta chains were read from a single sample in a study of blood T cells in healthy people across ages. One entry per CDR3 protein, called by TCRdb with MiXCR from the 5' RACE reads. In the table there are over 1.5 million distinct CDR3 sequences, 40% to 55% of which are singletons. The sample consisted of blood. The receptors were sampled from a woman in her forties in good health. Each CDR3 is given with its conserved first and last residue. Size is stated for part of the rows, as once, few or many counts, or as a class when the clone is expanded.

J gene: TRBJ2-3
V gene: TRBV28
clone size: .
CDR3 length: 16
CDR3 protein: CATRRGLAGHTETQYF

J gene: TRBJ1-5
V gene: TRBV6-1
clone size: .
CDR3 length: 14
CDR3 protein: CASDRPYSNQPQHF

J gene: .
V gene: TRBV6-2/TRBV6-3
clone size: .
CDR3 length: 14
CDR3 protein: CASRTSVGRYEQYF

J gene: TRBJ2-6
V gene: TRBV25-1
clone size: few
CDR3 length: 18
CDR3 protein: CASSELRTGESGANVLTF

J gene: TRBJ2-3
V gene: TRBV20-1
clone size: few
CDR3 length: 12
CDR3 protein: CSARVSIDTQYF

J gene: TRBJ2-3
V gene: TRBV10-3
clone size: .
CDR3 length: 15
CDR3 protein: CAISESDISTDTQYF

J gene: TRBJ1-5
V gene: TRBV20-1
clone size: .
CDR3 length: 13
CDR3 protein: CSASRQTDQPQHF

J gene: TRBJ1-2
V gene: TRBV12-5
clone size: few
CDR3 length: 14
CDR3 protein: CASGPGGQHYGYTF

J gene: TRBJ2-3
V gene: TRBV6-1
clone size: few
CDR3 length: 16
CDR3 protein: CASSEGDILGEDTQYF

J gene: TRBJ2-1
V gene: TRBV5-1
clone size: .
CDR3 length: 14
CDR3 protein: CASSLALTGTEQFF

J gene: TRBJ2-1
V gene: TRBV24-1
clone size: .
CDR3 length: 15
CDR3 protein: CATSSQGGGYNEQFF

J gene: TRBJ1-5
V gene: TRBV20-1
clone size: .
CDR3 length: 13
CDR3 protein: CSASFPGNQPQHF

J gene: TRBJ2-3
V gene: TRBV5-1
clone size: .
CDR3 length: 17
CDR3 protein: CASSPRLAGVKTDTQYF

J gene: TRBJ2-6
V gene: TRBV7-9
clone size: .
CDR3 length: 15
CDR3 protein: CASSLLETGANVLTF

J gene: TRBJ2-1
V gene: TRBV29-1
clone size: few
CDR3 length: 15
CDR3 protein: CSVGTSGGAWDEQFF

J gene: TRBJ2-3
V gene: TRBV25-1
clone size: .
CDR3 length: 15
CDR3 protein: CASSLPQGQGDTQYF

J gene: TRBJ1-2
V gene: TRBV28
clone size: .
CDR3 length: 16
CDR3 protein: CASSLNPGQKNYGYTF

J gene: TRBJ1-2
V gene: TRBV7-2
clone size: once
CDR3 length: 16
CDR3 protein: CASSLKGGGANYGYTF

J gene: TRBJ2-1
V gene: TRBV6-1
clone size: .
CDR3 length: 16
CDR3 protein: CASSFTRDSPWTEQFF

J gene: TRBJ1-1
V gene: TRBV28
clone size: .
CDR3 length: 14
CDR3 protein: CASSLVPVGTEAFF

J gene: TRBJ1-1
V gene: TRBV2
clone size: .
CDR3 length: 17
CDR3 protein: CASRVTGVAVMNTEAFF

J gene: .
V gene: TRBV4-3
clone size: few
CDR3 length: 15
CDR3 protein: CASSQVRGEGETQYF

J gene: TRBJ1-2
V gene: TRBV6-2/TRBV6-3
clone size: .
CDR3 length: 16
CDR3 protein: CASSYSGGRGTGGYTF

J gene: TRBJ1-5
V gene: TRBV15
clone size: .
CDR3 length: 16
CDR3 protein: CATSRVVEAPNQPQHF